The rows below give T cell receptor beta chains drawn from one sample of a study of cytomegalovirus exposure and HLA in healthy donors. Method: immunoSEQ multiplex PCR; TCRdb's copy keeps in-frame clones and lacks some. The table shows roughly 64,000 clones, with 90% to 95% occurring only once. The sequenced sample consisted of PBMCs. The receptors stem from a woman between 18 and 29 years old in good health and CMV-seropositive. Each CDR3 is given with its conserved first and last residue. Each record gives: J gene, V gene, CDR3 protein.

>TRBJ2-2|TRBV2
CASSLQGAFNTGELFF
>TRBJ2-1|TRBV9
CASSATGLAGVSEQFF
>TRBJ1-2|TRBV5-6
CASSSQGFRGYTF
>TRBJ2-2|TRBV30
CAWETGSGGELFF
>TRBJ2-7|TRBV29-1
CSAEGGSSYEQYF
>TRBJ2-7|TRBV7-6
CASSSRDNSYEQYF
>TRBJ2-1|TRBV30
CAWSVKRGGSGGGNEQFF
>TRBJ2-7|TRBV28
CASSMTGANSYEQYF
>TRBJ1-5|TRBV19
CASSTLTGEGQPQHF
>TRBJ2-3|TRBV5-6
CASSFRDRGYDTQYF
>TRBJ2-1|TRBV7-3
CASSQTSGGAIEQFF
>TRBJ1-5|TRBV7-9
CASSPIGQGNQPQHF
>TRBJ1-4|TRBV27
CASSPGDTKGEKLFF
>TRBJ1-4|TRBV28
CASSLGQGKGLGEKLFF
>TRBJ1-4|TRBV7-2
CASSFDSTNEKLFF
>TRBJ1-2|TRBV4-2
CASSPPVGEGYGYTF
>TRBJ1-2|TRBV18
CASSPGAKGYTF
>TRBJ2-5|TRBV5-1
CASSSTPGTRDRLYF
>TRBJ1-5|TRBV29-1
CSVCQGDNQPQHF
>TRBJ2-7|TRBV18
CASSPSGISYEQYF
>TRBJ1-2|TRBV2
CASGGTGSPYGYTF
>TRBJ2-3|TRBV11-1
CASVNSRRGPGDTQYF
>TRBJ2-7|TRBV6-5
CASSTGVLSSYEQYF
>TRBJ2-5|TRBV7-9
CASSPQDRGETQYF
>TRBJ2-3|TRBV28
CAGGAITDTQYF
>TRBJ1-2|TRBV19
CASSAGQNYGYTF
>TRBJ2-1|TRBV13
CASSLGAGGSYNEQFF
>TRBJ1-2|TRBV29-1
CSVVHVVGGDGYTF
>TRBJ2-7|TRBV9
CASSVGMEKGGEQYF
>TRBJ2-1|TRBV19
CASSPWAFGGADEQFF
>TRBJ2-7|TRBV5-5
CASSLDAGGRGQSEQYF
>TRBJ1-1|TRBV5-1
CASSLTDRGHAFF
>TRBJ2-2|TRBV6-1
CASSEAAGESGELFF
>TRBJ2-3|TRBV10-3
CATGGWAGATDTQYF
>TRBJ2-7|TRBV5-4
CASSLEGQSYEQYF
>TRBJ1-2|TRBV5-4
CASSRDREYGYTF
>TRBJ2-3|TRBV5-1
CASSPGVFPSDTQYF
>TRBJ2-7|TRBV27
CASSLIAGAFSYEQYF
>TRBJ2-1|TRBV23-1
CASSQFGDTKNLYNEQFF
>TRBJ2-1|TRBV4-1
CASSQTSGAYNEQFF
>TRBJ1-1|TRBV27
CASSLDRVSTEAFF
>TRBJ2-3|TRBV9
CASSVGTGSTDTQYF